Sequencing of this TCR beta chain was carried out in a study of blood T cells in healthy people across ages. Whole-study findings and limits: Estimates based on one million T cells were treated as lower bounds. The recorded TCR beta diversity per million T cells decreased in a roughly linear manner with age. PBMCs went unsorted, and a conclusive naive versus antigen-experienced comparison was therefore prevented.

Comments on this clonotype: What it recognizes is unknown.

This CDR3 is built from 13 residues. Germline V gene data show CDR1 as MNHEY and CDR2 as SMNVEV (reference sequence). Between the trimmed V and J ends, which lost 8 bases and 5 bases, there was a span of 16 bases. The authors ran a second PCR of 7 to 11 cycles using a sample-barcoded 5' primer and a J-beta primer mix. TCRdb re-called the 5' RACE reads through MiXCR, storing one row per CDR3 protein. The sample has about 720,000 distinct CDR3 sequences; around 25% are singletons. This same sample was also part of a study on T cells of mothers and their children. That work contributes: No T cell clones of persistent microchimeric origin were detected.

The chain combines TRBV27 with TRBJ2-7, with D possibly matching TRBD2 (5 bases). The source material was blood. The clonotype was recovered from a boy between 10 and 17 years old in good health. The CDR3 protein is CASGRRGMDEQYF. The CDR3 DNA follows: TGTGCCAGCGGTCGACGGGGAATGGACGAGCAGTACTTC.